These T cell receptor beta chains were read from a single sample in a study of blood T cells in healthy people across ages. TCRdb re-called the 5' RACE reads through MiXCR, storing one row per CDR3 protein. The sample yields about a million distinct CDR3 sequences, more than 30% seen once. The sequenced material came from blood. These receptors all come from a man aged 18 to 35 in good health. Both conserved end residues are part of each CDR3. A D gene is named only where the DNA matches it firmly. Clone size appears in some rows only: once, few, many, or a class for an expanded clone.

size: .
V: TRBV7-9
D: .
J: TRBJ2-3
CDR3: CASSLLRADTQYF
DNA: TGTGCCAGCAGCTTACTCCGGGCCGATACGCAGTATTTT

size: few
V: TRBV2
D: .
J: TRBJ1-2
CDR3: CASSENGYGYTF
DNA: TGTGCCAGCAGTGAAAACGGCTATGGCTACACCTTC

size: .
V: TRBV20-1
D: .
J: TRBJ2-4
CDR3: CSARDRGQGAVIQYF
DNA: TGCAGTGCTAGAGATCGGGGGCAGGGTGCCGTCATTCAGTACTTC

size: .
V: TRBV7-2
D: .
J: TRBJ2-2
CDR3: CASSLGGGRVAGELFF
DNA: TGTGCCAGCAGCTTAGGAGGGGGAAGAGTCGCCGGGGAGCTGTTTTTT

size: many
V: TRBV7-9
D: .
J: TRBJ1-5
CDR3: CASSSGPNQPQHF
DNA: TGTGCCAGCAGCTCCGGGCCCAATCAGCCCCAGCATTTT

size: few
V: TRBV25-1
D: .
J: TRBJ2-7
CDR3: CASSPHGQPIVREQYF
DNA: TGTGCCAGCAGTCCCCATGGACAGCCGATTGTGAGGGAGCAGTACTTC

size: .
V: TRBV20-1
D: .
J: TRBJ1-2
CDR3: CSARVLQAPNYGYTF
DNA: TGCAGTGCTAGAGTTTTGCAGGCCCCTAACTATGGCTACACCTTC

size: few
V: TRBV7-9
D: .
J: TRBJ2-1
CDR3: CASSLSRGRARWYNEQFF
DNA: TGTGCCAGCAGCTTAAGTCGCGGTCGTGCCCGCTGGTACAATGAGCAGTTCTTC

size: many
V: TRBV11-2
D: .
J: TRBJ2-3
CDR3: CASSLDGRNTQYF
DNA: TGTGCCAGCAGCTTAGATGGTAGGAATACGCAGTATTTT

size: .
V: TRBV20-1
D: TRBD2
J: TRBJ2-2
CDR3: CSARDPSGSTNTGELFF
DNA: TGCAGTGCTAGAGATCCCAGCGGGAGTACGAACACCGGGGAGCTGTTTTTT

size: .
V: TRBV6-6
D: .
J: TRBJ1-5
CDR3: CASSHAVGSNQPQHF
DNA: TGTGCCAGCAGCCACGCGGTAGGGAGCAATCAGCCCCAGCATTTT

size: .
V: TRBV20-1
D: TRBD2
J: TRBJ2-2
CDR3: CSANGGVDTGELFF
DNA: TGCAGTGCTAACGGGGGGGTTGACACCGGGGAGCTGTTTTTT

size: .
V: TRBV12-3/TRBV12-4
D: .
J: TRBJ1-1
CDR3: CASSDYTGHKNTEAFF
DNA: TGTGCCAGCAGCGATTATACGGGACATAAGAACACTGAAGCTTTCTTT

size: .
V: TRBV20-1
D: .
J: TRBJ1-1
CDR3: CSARVEDMNTEAFF
DNA: TGCAGTGCTAGAGTTGAGGACATGAACACTGAAGCTTTCTTT

size: .
V: TRBV4-2
D: TRBD1
J: TRBJ1-1
CDR3: CASNQVIGQGGCQAFF
DNA: TGTGCCAGCAACCAAGTGATAGGACAGGGGGGTTGTCAAGCTTTCTTT

size: .
V: TRBV6-1
D: .
J: TRBJ1-5
CDR3: CASSEKVGGLSNQPQHF
DNA: TGTGCCAGCAGTGAAAAGGTAGGAGGACTTAGCAATCAGCCCCAGCATTTT

size: .
V: TRBV6-5
D: .
J: TRBJ2-1
CDR3: CASQNSGSYNEQFF
DNA: TGTGCCAGTCAGAATAGCGGATCCTACAATGAGCAGTTCTTC

size: .
V: TRBV7-2
D: TRBD1
J: TRBJ2-7
CDR3: CASRVDRASYEQYF
DNA: TGTGCCAGCAGGGTAGACAGGGCTTCATACGAGCAGTACTTC

size: .
V: TRBV6-1
D: .
J: TRBJ1-2
CDR3: CASSISYYGGYTF
DNA: TGTGCCAGCAGTATTTCTTACTACGGTGGCTACACCTTC

size: once
V: TRBV4-1
D: .
J: TRBJ2-1
CDR3: CASSQDPLGGMTYNEQFF
DNA: TGCGCCAGCAGCCAAGATCCGTTAGGGGGGATGACCTACAATGAGCAGTTCTTC

size: few
V: TRBV7-9
D: .
J: TRBJ1-2
CDR3: CASIPGGTANYGYTF
DNA: TGTGCCAGCATCCCCGGCGGGACCGCTAACTATGGCTACACCTTC

size: .
V: TRBV12-3/TRBV12-4
D: .
J: TRBJ2-5
CDR3: CASSLSPRETQYF
DNA: TGTGCCAGCAGTTTATCCCCACGAGAGACCCAGTACTTC

size: .
V: TRBV4-1
D: .
J: TRBJ1-5
CDR3: CASTPVSGGNQPQHF
DNA: TGCGCCAGCACCCCAGTGAGCGGGGGCAATCAGCCCCAGCATTTT

size: once
V: TRBV28
D: .
J: TRBJ1-6
CDR3: CASRLYANNSPLHF
DNA: TGTGCCAGCAGGTTATATGCGAATAATTCACCCCTCCACTTT

size: .
V: TRBV20-1
D: TRBD2
J: TRBJ2-1
CDR3: CSARLAGLNNEQFF
DNA: TGCAGTGCTAGACTAGCGGGACTAAACAATGAGCAGTTCTTC

size: few
V: TRBV10-3
D: .
J: TRBJ1-5
CDR3: CAISDPDEGSINQPQHF
DNA: TGTGCCATCAGTGATCCCGATGAGGGGTCGATCAATCAGCCCCAGCATTTT

size: .
V: TRBV20-1
D: .
J: TRBJ1-2
CDR3: CSAKGGDNYGYTF
DNA: TGCAGTGCTAAGGGGGGGGACAACTATGGCTACACCTTC

size: few
V: TRBV10-3
D: .
J: TRBJ1-1
CDR3: CASTGQNTEAFF
DNA: TGTGCCTCGACAGGCCAGAACACTGAAGCTTTCTTT

size: once
V: TRBV3-1
D: TRBD1
J: TRBJ2-5
CDR3: CDSSQGGTGSTQYF
DNA: TGTGACAGCAGCCAAGGAGGGACAGGGTCAACCCAGTACTTC

size: .
V: TRBV29-1
D: .
J: TRBJ1-4
CDR3: CSISRSQFF
DNA: TGCAGCATCAGCCGTTCCCAGTTTTTT